This T cell receptor beta chain was recorded in a study of Ad26.COV2.S vaccination and SARS-CoV-2 variants. Study findings and constraints: Vaccinees showed greater spike-specific TCR breadth than placebo recipients.

About this clone itself: Its antigen remains unknown.

Assay used: immunoSEQ multiplex PCR; TCRdb lists only in-frame clones, some missing. Of about 330,000 clones in the sample, around 90% are singletons; the top ten hold 5% to 6.5%. The sample's treatment: roughly 20 received Ad26.COV2.S at low or high dose, single or two shots; roughly five received placebo; per-sample allocation not given. Following the first vaccine or placebo injection, samples were taken on day 63. Donor was an adult aged 18-55 years in Boston. The V end lost 2 bases, the J end lost 1 base, and 8 bases lay between the germline ends. CDR1 and CDR2 (germline): MGHRA, YSYEKL. The CDR3 covers 14 residues.

This rearrangement joins TRBV4-1 to TRBJ1-1; maybe TRBD1 (5 bases). The clonotype originates from a person between 18 and 65 years old who received the Ad26.COV2.S COVID-19 vaccine or a placebo. Sample: peripheral blood, taken in a trial of Ad26.COV2.S vaccine versus placebo. The DNA of the CDR3 is TGCGCCAGCAGCCAACCCCAGGGGAACACTGAAGCTTTCTTT. Residues: CASSQPQGNTEAFF.